This T cell receptor (beta chain) was sequenced in a study of T-cell reconstitution after alpha-beta-depleted transplantation in children. It was with unique molecular identifiers that the TCRbeta library was prepared. A single record per CDR3 protein comes from TCRdb applying MiXCR to the PCR reads. The sample holds some 200,000 distinct CDR3 sequences, about 9.6% seen once. This clonotype was found many times. The sequence was obtained from a human donor who donated a stem cell graft to a child with SCID. The input for sequencing was PBMCs from the stem cell graft donor, taken from the stem cell graft.

The DNA of the CDR3 is TGCGCCAGCAGCTTGGGAGGGGGTCTAGGCTCCTACAATGAGCAGTTCTTC. Residues: CASSLGGGLGSYNEQFF. The genes are TRBV5-1 and TRBJ2-1; perhaps TRBD1 as D (6 bases). This CDR3 contains 17 residues. Germline V gene lookup returns CDR1 SGHRS and CDR2 YFSETQ. The V end lost 0 bases, the J end lost 0 bases, and 13 bases lay between the germline ends.